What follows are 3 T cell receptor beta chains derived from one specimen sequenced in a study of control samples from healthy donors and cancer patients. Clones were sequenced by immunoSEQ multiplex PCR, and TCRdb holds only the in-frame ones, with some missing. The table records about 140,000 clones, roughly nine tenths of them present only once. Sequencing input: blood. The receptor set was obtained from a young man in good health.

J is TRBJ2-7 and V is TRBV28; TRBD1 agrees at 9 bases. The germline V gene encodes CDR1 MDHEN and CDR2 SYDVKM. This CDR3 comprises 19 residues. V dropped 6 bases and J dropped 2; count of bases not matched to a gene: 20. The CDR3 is CASSSPRQGDGRLTYEQYF. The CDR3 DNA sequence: TGTGCCAGCAGCAGCCCACGACAGGGGGACGGTAGACTGACCTACGAGCAGTACTTC.

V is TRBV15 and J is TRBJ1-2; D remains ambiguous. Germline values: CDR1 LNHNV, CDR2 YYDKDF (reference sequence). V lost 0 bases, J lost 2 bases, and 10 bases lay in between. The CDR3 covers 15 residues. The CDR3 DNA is TGTGCCACCAGCAGAGATCGGACGGGGAACTATGGCTACACCTTC. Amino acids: CATSRDRTGNYGYTF.

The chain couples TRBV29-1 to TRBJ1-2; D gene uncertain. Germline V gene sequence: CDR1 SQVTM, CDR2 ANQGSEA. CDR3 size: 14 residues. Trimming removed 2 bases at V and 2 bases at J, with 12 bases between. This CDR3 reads CSVEFSDVNYGYTF. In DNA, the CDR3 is TGCAGCGTTGAATTTTCCGACGTAAACTATGGCTACACCTTC.